The 21 T cell receptor beta chains reported below all come from one sample, sequenced in a study of blood T cell repertoires in COVID-19. Sequenced by immunoSEQ multiplex PCR; TCRdb stores in-frame clones only, minus some. Of 160,000 or so clones in the sample, over 75% were seen once. Sample: peripheral blood. These TCRs come from a woman aged 40-49 years with acute or convalescent COVID-19.

V is TRBV3-1 (or the pseudogene TRBV3-2) and J is TRBJ2-5; tentative D call: TRBD2 (6 bases). The V and J ends lost 6 bases and 2 bases respectively, with 10 bases between them. The CDR3 is made up of 13 amino acids. Germline V gene sequence: CDR1 LGHDT, CDR2 YNNKEL (reference sequence). The CDR3 region is CASRARGQETQYF. CDR3 coding DNA: TGTGCCAGCAGAGCGCGGGGACAAGAGACCCAGTACTTC.

The chain uses TRBV7-3 and TRBJ2-3, with 7 bases identical to TRBD2. This CDR3 has 19 residues. Germline loops: CDR1 SGHTA, CDR2 FQGTGA. The V segment lost 1 base and the J segment 6 bases; nucleotides outside the gene matches: 19. The CDR3 protein is CASSLRATSGAGDPDTQYF. DNA of the CDR3: TGTGCCAGCAGCTTAAGGGCAACGAGCGGGGCGGGAGATCCCGATACGCAGTATTTT.

This clone was found once. This rearrangement joins TRBV6-1 to TRBJ2-3, with 13 bases fitting TRBD2. This CDR3 has 17 residues. With 4 bases clipped from V and 2 bases from J, the junction kept 6 bases outside the gene matches. CDR1 MNHNS and CDR2 SASEGT come from the germline V gene. The CDR3, as DNA: TGTGCCAGCAGTGCCGGACTAGCGGGGGCCAACACAGATACGCAGTATTTT. This gives the protein CASSAGLAGANTDTQYF.

V gene TRBV28 combines with J gene TRBJ2-7; tentative D call: TRBD2 (6 bases). CDR3 size: 14 residues. The germline gives CDR1 MDHEN, CDR2 SYDVKM. The V and J ends lost 7 bases and 5 bases respectively, with 18 bases between them. The CDR3 region has the DNA TGTGCCAGCATCTCAAACGAGGACTACCACGAGCAGTACTTC. Translating gives CASISNEDYHEQYF.

The count of this clone is one. The chain couples TRBV7-2 to TRBJ1-5, with TRBD1 identical over 7 bases. This CDR3 has 13 residues. With V trimmed by 3 bases and J by 16 bases, 12 bases remained unmatched. The germline CDR1 and CDR2 sequences are SGHTA and FQGNSA. The CDR3 loop is CASSFNPTGVGHF. DNA of the CDR3: TGTGCCAGCAGCTTTAATCCTACAGGGGTCGGACATTTT.

The rearrangement links TRBV19 to TRBJ2-3, with TRBD1 matching 7 bases. V lost 5 bases to trimming and J lost 7 bases; unmatched junction nucleotides: 12. There are 15 residues in the CDR3. Germline loops: CDR1 LNHDA, CDR2 SQIVND (reference sequence). The CDR3 here is CASSVGQSPLNTQYF. DNA for the CDR3: TGTGCCAGTAGTGTGGGACAGTCCCCGTTGAATACGCAGTATTTT.

The chain joins TRBV3-1 (or the pseudogene TRBV3-2) to TRBJ1-3, with D unclear. Trimming cost V 1 base and J 4 bases, with 5 bases left between them. The germline gives CDR1 LGHDT, CDR2 YNNKEL (reference sequence). CDR3 length equals 13 residues. The CDR3 DNA is TGTGCCAGCAGCCAAGTAGCCGGAAACACCATATATTTT. It is translated as CASSQVAGNTIYF.

The chain recombines TRBV7-2 with TRBJ2-1; possible D gene TRBD2, 7 bases. V was shortened by 8 bases and J by 9 bases, with 20 bases between the two germline ends. The germline V gene encodes CDR1 SGHTA and CDR2 FQGNSA. CDR3 length: 14 amino acids. The chain's CDR3 is CASCPGGAVCEQFF. For the CDR3, the DNA is TGTGCCAGCTGCCCTGGGGGGGCGGTGTGTGAGCAGTTCTTC.

The rearrangement links TRBV27 to TRBJ1-1; 12 nucleotides agree with TRBD1. Germline V lookup: CDR1 MNHEY, CDR2 SMNVEV (reference sequence). There are 17 residues in the CDR3. Trimming at V came to 5 bases and at J to 2 bases, leaving 9 bases not matched to a gene. CDR3 amino acids: CASSPGDRGRFNTEAFF. As DNA, the CDR3 is TGTGCCAGCAGTCCTGGGGACAGGGGGCGTTTCAACACTGAAGCTTTCTTT.

In its sample, this clone was seen a few times. The chain employs TRBV30 and TRBJ1-6; possibly TRBD1 for D (6 bases). This CDR3 region has 13 residues. V dropped 5 bases and J dropped 9 bases, with 14 bases sitting between them. Germline assignment: CDR1 GTSNPN and CDR2 SVGIG (reference sequence). CDR3 sequence reads: CAWGQGRISPLHF. In nucleotides, the CDR3 is TGTGCCTGGGGGCAGGGGAGAATTTCACCCCTCCACTTT.

Regarding this clone: Germline and junction disagree at one end, which may indicate a read error. The chain recombines TRBV11-2 with TRBJ1-4; 9 bases match TRBD1. CDR3 length equals 14 residues. Germline CDR1 is SGHAT and CDR2 is FQNNGV. The CDR3 nucleotides are TGTGCCATCAGCGCTAGACAGGGGGATGAAAAACTGTTTTTT. It translates to CAISARQGDEKLFF.

The rearrangement uses TRBV10-3 and TRBJ1-1, with TRBD1 matching 7 bases. The CDR3 consists of 15 residues. Looked up from germline, CDR1 is ENHRY and CDR2 is SYGVKD. J gave up 3 bases and V 3 bases, and 7 bases lay outside the gene matches. The CDR3 is CAISDPNRGDTEAFF. DNA for the CDR3: TGTGCCATCAGTGACCCAAACAGGGGAGACACTGAAGCTTTCTTT.

The genes are TRBV3-1 (or the pseudogene TRBV3-2) and TRBJ1-3, with a possible D match to TRBD1 (5 bases). The CDR3 sequence is 16 residues long. CDR1 LGHDT and CDR2 YNNKEL come from the germline V gene (reference sequence). Trimming left V 0 bases short and J 1 base short, with 10 bases between. DNA of the CDR3: TGTGCCAGCAGCCAAGATTCCGGGGGATCTGGAAACACCATATATTTT. Translating it yields CASSQDSGGSGNTIYF.

This chain links TRBV11-3 with TRBJ2-7; 7 positions match TRBD1. Germline V gives CDR1 SGHNT, CDR2 YENEEA. V lost 5 bases, J lost 0 bases, and 10 bases stayed unmatched. This CDR3 spans 16 amino acids. The CDR3 DNA reads TGTGCCAGCAGCGAGACCGGACAGGTGAGCTCCTACGAGCAGTACTTC. Its translation: CASSETGQVSSYEQYF.

This CDR3 is CASSPWRQGFYEQYF. The CDR3 nucleotides are TGTGCCAGCTCACCCTGGCGACAGGGTTTCTACGAGCAGTACTTC. The V gene is TRBV18, the J gene TRBJ2-7, with 7 positions matching TRBD1. CDR1 is KGHSH and CDR2 is LQKENI in the germline V gene. J gave up 3 bases and V 3 bases, and 8 bases lay outside the gene matches. The CDR3 has 15 residues.

This clone was picked up a small number of times. The J gene is TRBJ2-3, the V gene TRBV6-4; D might be TRBD2 (6 bases). Trimming left V 3 bases short and J 4 bases short, with 11 bases between. Germline V gives CDR1 MRHNA, CDR2 SNTAGT. The CDR3 totals 14 residues. The CDR3 region is CASSEGTASDTQYF. Written as DNA, the CDR3 is TGTGCCAGCAGTGAAGGGACTGCCTCAGATACGCAGTATTTT.

This CDR3 reads CASSYGHFSSNQPQHF. The CDR3 DNA reads TGTGCCAGCAGTTACGGACACTTCTCTAGCAATCAGCCCCAGCATTTT. The V call is TRBV6-6, the J call TRBJ1-5, with D perhaps matching TRBD1 (5 bases). The germline V and J ends were trimmed by 2 bases and 0 bases, with 11 bases remaining between them. This CDR3 has 16 residues. Germline V CDR1 and CDR2: MNHNY, SVGAGI (reference sequence).

V and J are TRBV18 and TRBJ1-4, with D maybe TRBD1 (6 bases). V was shortened by 4 bases and J by 6 bases, with 15 bases between the two germline ends. This CDR3 spans 15 amino acids. Germline V gene data show CDR1 as KGHSH and CDR2 as LQKENI. CDR3 amino acids: CASSLRTETYEKLFF. As DNA, the CDR3 is TGTGCCAGCTCACTTCGGACAGAAACATATGAAAAACTGTTTTTT.

V gene TRBV4-1 combines with J gene TRBJ2-7, with a weak D call TRBD1 (6 bases). Trimming shortened V by 1 base and J by 0 bases, and 25 bases separated the two germline ends. Germline loops: CDR1 MGHRA, CDR2 YSYEKL. The length of the CDR3 is 20 residues. The CDR3: CASSQGKIPTGHLSSYEQYF. In DNA, the CDR3 is TGCGCCAGCAGCCAAGGGAAAATACCCACGGGACACTTGAGCTCCTACGAGCAGTACTTC.

CDR3 sequence reads: CASSLQFPYEQYF. In DNA, the CDR3 is TGTGCCAGCAGTTTACAGTTTCCCTACGAGCAGTACTTC. The V call is TRBV28, the J call TRBJ2-7, with D hard to call. CDR3 size: 13 residues. With 2 bases removed from V and 2 bases from J, the gap between germline ends came to 7 bases. The germline CDR1 and CDR2 sequences are MDHEN and SYDVKM.

This chain connects TRBV6-5 to TRBJ1-6; TRBD1 matches at 7 bases. The length of the CDR3 is 15 residues. The V gene's germline CDR1 is MNHEY and CDR2 SVGAGI. The ends lost 6 bases at V and 8 bases at J; junction bases unmatched: 10. The CDR3, as DNA: TGTGCCAGCAGAGGTCCGGCACAGGGGCATTCACCCCTCCACTTT. Protein: CASRGPAQGHSPLHF.